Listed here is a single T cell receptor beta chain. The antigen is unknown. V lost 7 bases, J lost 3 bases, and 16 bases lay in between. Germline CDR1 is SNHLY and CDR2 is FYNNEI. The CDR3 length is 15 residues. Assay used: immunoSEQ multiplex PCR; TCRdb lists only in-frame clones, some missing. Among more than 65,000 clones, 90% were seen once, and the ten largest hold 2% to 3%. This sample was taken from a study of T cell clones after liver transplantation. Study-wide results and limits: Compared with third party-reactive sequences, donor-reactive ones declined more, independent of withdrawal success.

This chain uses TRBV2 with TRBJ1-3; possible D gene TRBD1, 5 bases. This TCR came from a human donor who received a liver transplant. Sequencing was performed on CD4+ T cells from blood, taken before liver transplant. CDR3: CASKPDKGLGNTIYF. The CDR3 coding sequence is TGTGCCAGCAAACCCGACAAGGGGCTTGGAAACACCATATATTTT.